This entry lists 27 T cell receptor beta chains sequenced from one sample in a study of OX40 agonist ivuxolimab in advanced cancers. The protocol was immunoSEQ multiplex PCR, while the TCRdb copy is restricted to in-frame clones and leaves out a portion. Of over 25,000 clones in the sample, roughly 80% are singletons; the top ten hold roughly 21%. This sample comprised CD4+ or CD8+ T cells sorted from blood, obtained in a trial of the OX40 agonist ivuxolimab. The receptors here all came from an adult with an advanced solid tumor such as melanoma, head and neck, liver or kidney cancer.

V gene TRBV28 combines with J gene TRBJ2-3; 13 nucleotides match TRBD2. CDR1 is MDHEN and CDR2 is SYDVKM in the germline V gene. There are 17 residues in the CDR3. Trimming cost V 5 bases and J 4 bases; bases outside gene matches: 9. The CDR3 here is CASSQRTSGSGSDTQYF. The CDR3 nucleotides read TGTGCCAGCAGTCAGCGGACTAGCGGGAGCGGTTCAGATACGCAGTATTTT.

The chain employs TRBV4-1 and TRBJ2-5, with 11 bases aligning to TRBD2. This CDR3 is built from 16 residues. Trimming took 1 base from V and 10 from J; bases not matched to a gene: 11. Germline V gene sequence: CDR1 MGHRA, CDR2 YSYEKL. The CDR3 sequence: CASSQGGTSGHLGQYF. CDR3 sequence (DNA): TGCGCCAGCAGCCAAGGCGGGACTAGCGGTCATTTGGGCCAGTACTTC.

Here the CDR3 reads CASSLFGTNYEQYF. In nucleotides, the CDR3 is TGTGCCAGCAGCTTGTTCGGGACGAACTACGAGCAGTACTTC. This chain links TRBV5-8 with TRBJ2-7; D could derive from TRBD1 or TRBD2 (5 bases each). The CDR3 has 14 residues. Germline V lookup: CDR1 SGHTS, CDR2 YDEGEE. The ends were cut back, 1 base at V and 3 bases at J, with 11 bases in the middle.

The CDR3 DNA reads as TGTGCCACCAGCTGGGATTTAAACACTGAAGCTTTCTTT. As protein: CATSWDLNTEAFF. The chain has TRBV15 and TRBJ1-1; D unresolved. This CDR3 is built from 13 residues. From germline, CDR1 is LNHNV and CDR2 YYDKDF (reference sequence). Trimming cost V 5 bases and J 2 bases, with 9 bases left between them.

This clone was observed a handful of times. The chain carries TRBV7-9 and TRBJ2-5; possibly TRBD1 for D (5 bases). V dropped 3 bases and J dropped 4 bases, with 18 bases sitting between them. Germline loops: CDR1 SEHNR, CDR2 FQNEAQ (reference sequence). There are 16 residues in the CDR3. CDR3 in amino acids: CASSFIQVDGGETQYF. The CDR3 DNA reads as TGTGCCAGCAGCTTCATACAGGTAGATGGTGGAGAGACCCAGTACTTC.

The chain uses TRBV9 and TRBJ2-7, with D perhaps TRBD1 (5 bases). The CDR3 spans 12 residues. V dropped 2 bases and J dropped 6 bases, with 9 bases sitting between them. CDR1 SGDLS and CDR2 YYNGEE come from the germline V gene. For the CDR3, the DNA is TGTGCCAGCAGCGTTGGGGCAGGCGAGCAGTACTTC. Residues: CASSVGAGEQYF.

The gene calls are TRBV5-8 and TRBJ2-1; 8 bases are a match to TRBD2. The CDR3 contains 15 residues. CDR1 is SGHTS, CDR2 YDEGEE, per germline. Germline trimming cut 0 bases from V and 8 bases from J; bases unmatched to any gene: 7. DNA of the CDR3: TGTGCCAGCAGCTTGGAGGGCGGGAGGCAGGATGAGCAGTTCTTC. Translation gives CASSLEGGRQDEQFF.

This chain uses TRBV7-9 with TRBJ2-1, with 9 bases that match TRBD1. Germline V CDR1 and CDR2: SEHNR, FQNEAQ (reference sequence). The CDR3 is made up of 15 amino acids. J was trimmed by 3 bases and V by 5 bases; bases with no gene match: 5. In DNA form, the CDR3 reads TGTGCCAGCAGCACCGACAGGGGGATCTACAATGAGCAGTTCTTC. This translates into CASSTDRGIYNEQFF.

Only a few counts were recorded for this clone. The chain is built from TRBV5-6 and TRBJ1-2; TRBD1 might be the D (5 bases). The CDR3 has 15 amino acids. The ends were cut back, 3 bases at V and 7 bases at J, with 19 bases in the middle. The germline V gene has CDR1 SGHDT and CDR2 YYEEEE. The CDR3 DNA sequence: TGTGCCAGCAGCTCAAGTACGACAGAACCATCTGGCTACACCTTC. The encoded protein is CASSSSTTEPSGYTF.

J is TRBJ2-7 and V is TRBV19; D possibly corresponds to TRBD1 (8 bases). The CDR3 covers 12 residues. Trimming cost V 6 bases and J 6 bases, with 12 bases left between them. Germline V gives CDR1 LNHDA, CDR2 SQIVND (reference sequence). DNA of the CDR3: TGTGCCAGTAGGACAGGGGAGGGCGAGCAGTACTTC. This gives the protein CASRTGEGEQYF.

The rearrangement joins TRBV4-1 to TRBJ2-3, with D perhaps TRBD2 (5 bases). Germline values: CDR1 MGHRA, CDR2 YSYEKL. CDR3 size: 15 residues. With 0 bases removed from V and 5 bases from J, the gap between germline ends came to 12 bases. The CDR3 loop reads CASSQEWSRGDTQYF. The CDR3 DNA sequence: TGCGCCAGCAGCCAAGAATGGTCTCGGGGAGATACGCAGTATTTT.

This clone was seen a few times. The chain recombines TRBV9 with TRBJ1-2; D possibly corresponds to TRBD1 (5 bases). This CDR3 has 13 residues. Germline V gene sequence: CDR1 SGDLS, CDR2 YYNGEE. The germline V and J ends were trimmed by 0 bases and 8 bases, with 11 bases remaining between them. In DNA form, the CDR3 reads TGTGCCAGCAGCGTAGGACAGAGGGCAGGCTACACCTTC. It is translated as CASSVGQRAGYTF.

This clone was observed a single time. The chain couples TRBV7-3 to TRBJ2-1, with D perhaps TRBD1 or TRBD2 (6 bases each). Trimming removed 2 bases from V and 0 bases from J, with 17 bases in between. CDR1 and CDR2 (germline): SGHTA, FQGTGA. This CDR3 contains 18 residues. As DNA, the CDR3 is TGTGCCAGCAGCTTACGCCCGGAGGGGGTGGGCTCCTACAATGAGCAGTTCTTC. Its translation is CASSLRPEGVGSYNEQFF.

V usage is TRBV5-1 and J usage is TRBJ2-7; the D is unclear. Germline V gene lookup returns CDR1 SGHRS and CDR2 YFSETQ. V was cut by 1 base and J by 3 bases, with 8 bases left in between. The CDR3 length is 13 residues. The CDR3 sequence is CASSLWRNYEQYF. As DNA, the CDR3 is TGCGCCAGCAGCTTGTGGAGAAACTACGAGCAGTACTTC. Full variable domain (outside the CDR3, taken from reference TRBV5-1 and TRBJ2-7): KAGVTQTPRYLIKTRGQQVTLSCSPISGHRSVSWYQQTPGQGLQFLFEYFSETQRNKGNFPGRFSGRQFSNSRSEMNVSTLELGDSALYLCASSLWRNYEQYFGPGTRLTVT.

J is TRBJ2-7 and V is TRBV21-1; the D call of TRBD1 is as the table states it, not checked on the DNA. TRBV21-1 is a pseudogene. The CDR3 extends over 14 amino acids. The CDR3 DNA sequence: TGTGCCAGCAGCAAAGGGGGCCACTCCTACGAGCAGTACTTC. Encoded protein: CASSKGGHSYEQYF.

A single count supports this clone. V and J are TRBV7-2 and TRBJ2-3, with 8 bases aligning to TRBD2. Germline-derived CDR1 and CDR2 are SGHTA and FQGNSA. J lost 3 bases, V lost 5 bases, and 4 bases had no gene match. The CDR3 loop spans 14 amino acids. The CDR3 DNA follows: TGTGCCAGCAGCGCGGCGGGAGGTACAGATACGCAGTATTTT. Translated: CASSAAGGTDTQYF.

This chain connects TRBV6-5 to TRBJ2-3, with 11 positions matching TRBD1. This CDR3 contains 15 residues. Germline values: CDR1 MNHEY, CDR2 SVGAGI. V trimming: 5 bases; J trimming: 5 bases; junction bases outside the gene matches: 6. CDR3 nucleotide sequence: TGTGCCAGCAGTCAAGGACAGGGGGCTGTAGATACGCAGTATTTT. Translation: CASSQGQGAVDTQYF.

The count of this clone is one. The V gene is TRBV4-1, the J gene TRBJ2-1; D is unresolved. The CDR3 spans 16 residues. The V gene's germline CDR1 is MGHRA and CDR2 YSYEKL. V lost 0 bases and J 7 bases, leaving 16 bases between the germline ends. The CDR3 region is CASSQEGLEVPNEQFF. The CDR3 bases are TGCGCCAGCAGCCAAGAGGGTCTAGAGGTCCCAAATGAGCAGTTCTTC.

The J gene is TRBJ2-7, the V gene TRBV27, with D unresolved. The germline CDR1 and CDR2 sequences are MNHEY and SMNVEV (reference sequence). V gave up 2 bases and J gave up 3 bases, with 11 bases separating them. The CDR3 is 14 amino acids. DNA for the CDR3: TGTGCCAGCAGTTTAGCCAGCGCAGTCTACGAGCAGTACTTC. This gives the protein CASSLASAVYEQYF.

The CDR3 is CASSVKGGYTGELFF. CDR3 nucleotides: TGTGCCAGCAGTGTCAAAGGGGGCTACACCGGGGAGCTGTTTTTT. This chain links TRBV6-4 with TRBJ2-2, with 7 bases matching TRBD1. The V and J ends lost 4 bases and 3 bases, in that order; junction bases with no gene match: 5. Germline assignment: CDR1 MRHNA and CDR2 SNTAGT. This CDR3 is 15 amino acids long.

The chain has TRBV7-9 and TRBJ1-4; D may be TRBD1 (5 bases). V lost 1 base and J lost 12, with 12 bases in between. The CDR3 sequence is 13 residues long. The germline gives CDR1 SEHNR, CDR2 FQNEAQ (reference sequence). The DNA of the CDR3 is TGTGCCAGCAGCTTAGGGTCGGGGGGTCAACTGTTTTTT. It yields the protein CASSLGSGGQLFF.

This clone was recorded only once. V is TRBV28 and J is TRBJ1-5; possibly TRBD1 for D (5 bases). Germline values: CDR1 MDHEN, CDR2 SYDVKM. This CDR3 comprises 14 residues. Trimming cost V 7 bases and J 4 bases, with 14 bases left between them. The CDR3: CASTWGLLNQPQHF. CDR3 in DNA: TGTGCCAGCACCTGGGGACTCTTGAATCAGCCCCAGCATTTT.

The chain links TRBV30 to TRBJ2-3; 12 nucleotides line up with TRBD2. CDR3 length equals 15 residues. The junction had 6 bases not matched to a gene; V was cut back by 3 bases and J by 5 bases. Germline CDR1 GTSNPN, CDR2 SVGIG (reference sequence). CDR3 nucleotides: TGTGCCTGGAGCGGACTAGCGGGGCGCAGAGATACGCAGTATTTT. It specifies CAWSGLAGRRDTQYF.

The J gene is TRBJ2-5, the V gene TRBV28, with D possibly being TRBD1 (6 bases). V was cut by 3 bases and J by 2 bases, with 10 bases left in between. This CDR3 contains 14 residues. The germline gives CDR1 MDHEN, CDR2 SYDVKM. CDR3 loop: CASSLWTEQETQYF. The CDR3 DNA sequence: TGTGCCAGCAGTTTGTGGACAGAGCAAGAGACCCAGTACTTC.

The CDR3 loop reads CASSHGEGAITEAFF. DNA of the CDR3: TGCGCCAGCAGCCATGGAGAAGGGGCCATCACTGAAGCTTTCTTT. The rearrangement joins TRBV4-3 to TRBJ1-1; TRBD1 might be the D (5 bases). Trimming cost V 3 bases and J 4 bases, with 15 bases left between them. Germline CDR1 and CDR2: LGHNA and YSLEER. The CDR3 consists of 15 residues.

The genes are TRBV27 and TRBJ2-1; 10 bases agree with TRBD2. After removal of 3 bases from V and 6 bases from J, the junction contained 5 bases not matched to a gene. The CDR3 covers 15 residues. Germline V gene data show CDR1 as MNHEY and CDR2 as SMNVEV (reference sequence). The CDR3 loop reads CASSLSPSGGNEQFF. The CDR3 DNA sequence: TGTGCCAGCAGTTTGTCGCCTAGCGGGGGCAATGAGCAGTTCTTC.

The V call is TRBV27, the J call TRBJ2-7; 10 bases agree with TRBD2. The germline V gene has CDR1 MNHEY and CDR2 SMNVEV (reference sequence). This CDR3 is built from 15 residues. Trimming removed 5 bases from V and 0 bases from J; junction bases left unmatched: 4. The CDR3 nucleotides read TGTGCCAGCAGTCCTCGGACTAGCGGCTCCTACGAGCAGTACTTC. It encodes CASSPRTSGSYEQYF.